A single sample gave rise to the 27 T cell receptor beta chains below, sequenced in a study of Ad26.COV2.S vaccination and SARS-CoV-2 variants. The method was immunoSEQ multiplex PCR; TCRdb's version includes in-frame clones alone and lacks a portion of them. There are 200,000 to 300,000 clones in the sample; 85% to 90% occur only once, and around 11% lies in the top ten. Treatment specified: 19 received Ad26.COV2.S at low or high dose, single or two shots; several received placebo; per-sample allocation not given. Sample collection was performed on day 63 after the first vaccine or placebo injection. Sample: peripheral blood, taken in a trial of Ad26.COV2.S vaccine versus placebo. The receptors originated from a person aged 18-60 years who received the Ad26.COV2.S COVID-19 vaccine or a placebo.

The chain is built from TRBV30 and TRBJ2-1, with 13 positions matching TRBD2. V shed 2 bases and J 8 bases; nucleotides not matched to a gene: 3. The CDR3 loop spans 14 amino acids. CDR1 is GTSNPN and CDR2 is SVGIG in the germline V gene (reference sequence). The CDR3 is CAWSTSGRGDEQFF. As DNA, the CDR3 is TGTGCCTGGAGTACTAGCGGGAGGGGTGATGAGCAGTTCTTC.

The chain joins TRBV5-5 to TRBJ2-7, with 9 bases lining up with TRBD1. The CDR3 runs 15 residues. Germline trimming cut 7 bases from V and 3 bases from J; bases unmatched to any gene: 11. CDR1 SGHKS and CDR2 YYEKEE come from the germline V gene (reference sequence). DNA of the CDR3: TGTGCCAGCGGGACAGGGCTATTAGGAGTCTACGAGCAGTACTTC. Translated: CASGTGLLGVYEQYF.

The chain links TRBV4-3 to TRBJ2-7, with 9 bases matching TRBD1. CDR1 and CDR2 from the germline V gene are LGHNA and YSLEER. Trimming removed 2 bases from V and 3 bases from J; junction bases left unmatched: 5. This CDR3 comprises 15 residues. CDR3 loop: CASSQNGGQGYEQYF. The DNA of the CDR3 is TGCGCCAGCAGCCAAAACGGGGGACAGGGCTACGAGCAGTACTTC.

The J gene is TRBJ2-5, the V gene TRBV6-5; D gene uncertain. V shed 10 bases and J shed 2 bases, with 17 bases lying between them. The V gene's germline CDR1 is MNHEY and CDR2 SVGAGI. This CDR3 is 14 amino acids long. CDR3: CAIITGSSQETQYF. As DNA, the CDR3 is TGTGCCATCATTACGGGTTCGTCACAAGAGACCCAGTACTTC.

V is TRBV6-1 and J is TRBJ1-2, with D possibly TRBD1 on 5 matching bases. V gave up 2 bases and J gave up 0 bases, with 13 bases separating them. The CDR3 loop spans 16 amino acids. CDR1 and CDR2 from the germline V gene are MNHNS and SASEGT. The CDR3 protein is CASSETQGNPNYGYTF. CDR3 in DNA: TGTGCCAGCAGTGAAACCCAGGGCAACCCTAACTATGGCTACACCTTC.

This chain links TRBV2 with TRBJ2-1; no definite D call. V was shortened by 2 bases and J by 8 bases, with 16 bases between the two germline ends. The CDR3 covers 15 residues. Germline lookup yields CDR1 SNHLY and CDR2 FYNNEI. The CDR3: CASSEPRVLADEQFF. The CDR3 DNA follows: TGTGCCAGCAGTGAACCCCGGGTCCTTGCCGATGAGCAGTTCTTC. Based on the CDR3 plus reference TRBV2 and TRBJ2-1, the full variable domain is EPEVTQTPSHQVTQMGQEVILRCVPISNHLYFYWYRQILGQKVEFLVSFYNNEISEKSEIFDDQFSVERPDGSNFTLKIRSTKLEDSAMYFCASSEPRVLADEQFFGPGTRLTVL.

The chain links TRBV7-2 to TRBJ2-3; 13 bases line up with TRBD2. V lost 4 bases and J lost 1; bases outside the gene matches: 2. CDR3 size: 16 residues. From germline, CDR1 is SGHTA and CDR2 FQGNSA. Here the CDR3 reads CASSWTSGGRTDTQYF. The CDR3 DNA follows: TGTGCCAGCAGCTGGACTAGCGGGGGACGCACAGATACGCAGTATTTT. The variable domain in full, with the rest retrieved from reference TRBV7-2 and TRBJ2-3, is GAGVSQSPSNKVTEKGKDVELRCDPISGHTALYWYRQSLGQGLEFLIYFQGNSAPDKSGLPSDRFSAERTGGSVSTLTIQRTQQEDSAVYLCASSWTSGGRTDTQYFGPGTRLTVL.

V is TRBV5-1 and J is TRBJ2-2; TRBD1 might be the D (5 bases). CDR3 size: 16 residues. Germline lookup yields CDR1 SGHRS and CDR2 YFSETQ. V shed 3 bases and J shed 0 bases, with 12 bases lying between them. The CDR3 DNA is TGCGCCAGCAGCTCACTACAGGATTCGAACACCGGGGAGCTGTTTTTT. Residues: CASSSLQDSNTGELFF.

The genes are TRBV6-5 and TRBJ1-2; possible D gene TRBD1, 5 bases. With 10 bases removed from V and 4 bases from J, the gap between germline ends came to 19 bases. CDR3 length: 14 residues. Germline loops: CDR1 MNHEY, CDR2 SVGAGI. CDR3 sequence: CATQKRDFFYGYTF. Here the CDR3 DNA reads TGTGCCACCCAGAAAAGGGACTTCTTCTATGGCTACACCTTC.

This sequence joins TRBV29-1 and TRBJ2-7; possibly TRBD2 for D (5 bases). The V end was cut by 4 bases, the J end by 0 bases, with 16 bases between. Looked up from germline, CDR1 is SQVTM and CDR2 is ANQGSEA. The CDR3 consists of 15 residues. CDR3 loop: CSVVGGLHSSYEQYF. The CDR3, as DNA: TGCAGCGTTGTTGGAGGACTTCATAGCTCCTACGAGCAGTACTTC.

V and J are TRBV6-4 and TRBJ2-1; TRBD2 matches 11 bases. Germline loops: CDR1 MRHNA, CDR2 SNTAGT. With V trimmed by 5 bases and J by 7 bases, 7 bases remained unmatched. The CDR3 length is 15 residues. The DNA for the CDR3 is TGTGCCAGCAGTCCGGGACTAGCGGTTTTTAATGAGCAGTTCTTC. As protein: CASSPGLAVFNEQFF.

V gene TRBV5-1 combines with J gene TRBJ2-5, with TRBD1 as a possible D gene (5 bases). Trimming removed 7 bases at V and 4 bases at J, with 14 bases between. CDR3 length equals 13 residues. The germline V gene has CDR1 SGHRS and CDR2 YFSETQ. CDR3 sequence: CASQQAGRETQYF. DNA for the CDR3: TGCGCCAGCCAACAGGCAGGACGAGAGACCCAGTACTTC.

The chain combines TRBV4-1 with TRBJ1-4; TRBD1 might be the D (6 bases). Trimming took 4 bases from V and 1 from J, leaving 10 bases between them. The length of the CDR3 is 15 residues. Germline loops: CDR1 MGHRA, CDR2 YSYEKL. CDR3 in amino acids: CASSLVGQTNEKLFF. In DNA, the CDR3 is TGCGCCAGCAGCCTCGTGGGACAAACTAATGAAAAACTGTTTTTT.

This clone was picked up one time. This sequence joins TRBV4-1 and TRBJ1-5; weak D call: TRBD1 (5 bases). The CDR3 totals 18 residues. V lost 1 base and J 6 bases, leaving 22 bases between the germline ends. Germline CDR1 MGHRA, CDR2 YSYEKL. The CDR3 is CASSQASRAPDLGQPQHF. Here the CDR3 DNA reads TGCGCCAGCAGCCAAGCGAGCAGGGCCCCCGATTTGGGTCAGCCCCAGCATTTT.

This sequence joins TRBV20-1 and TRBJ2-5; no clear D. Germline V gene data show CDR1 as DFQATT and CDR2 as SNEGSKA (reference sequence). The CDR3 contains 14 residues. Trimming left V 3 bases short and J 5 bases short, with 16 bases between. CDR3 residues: CSASSLTVRETQYF. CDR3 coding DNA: TGCAGTGCTAGTTCTCTAACGGTCCGGGAGACCCAGTACTTC.

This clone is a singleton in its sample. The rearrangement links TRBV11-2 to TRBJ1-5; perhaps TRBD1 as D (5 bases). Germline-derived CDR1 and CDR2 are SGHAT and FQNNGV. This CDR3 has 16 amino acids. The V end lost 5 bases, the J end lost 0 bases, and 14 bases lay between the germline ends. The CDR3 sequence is CASSDSDRYSNQPQHF. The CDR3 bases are TGTGCCAGCAGCGATAGTGACAGATATAGCAATCAGCCCCAGCATTTT.

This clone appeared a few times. The CDR3 coding sequence is TGTGCCAGCAGTGAGCCGGGGCTAGGGTCTGGAAACACCATATATTTT. This sequence encodes CASSEPGLGSGNTIYF. The chain couples TRBV6-1 to TRBJ1-3; D is possibly TRBD1 (5 bases). The germline CDR1 and CDR2 sequences are MNHNS and SASEGT. Deletions cut 3 bases from V and 1 base from J, with 13 bases between. The CDR3 is made up of 16 amino acids.

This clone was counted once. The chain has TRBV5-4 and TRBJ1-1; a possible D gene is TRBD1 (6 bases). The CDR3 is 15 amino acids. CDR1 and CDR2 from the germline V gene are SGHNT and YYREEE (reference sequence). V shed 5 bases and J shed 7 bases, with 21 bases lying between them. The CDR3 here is CASRPDPGRGNEAFF. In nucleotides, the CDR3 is TGTGCCAGCAGGCCTGACCCCGGCAGGGGTAATGAAGCTTTCTTT. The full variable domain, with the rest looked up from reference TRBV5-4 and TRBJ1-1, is ETGVTQSPTHLIKTRGQQVTLRCSSQSGHNTVSWYQQALGQGPQFIFQYYREEENGRGNFPPRFSGLQFPNYSSELNVNALELDDSALYLCASRPDPGRGNEAFFGQGTRLTVV.

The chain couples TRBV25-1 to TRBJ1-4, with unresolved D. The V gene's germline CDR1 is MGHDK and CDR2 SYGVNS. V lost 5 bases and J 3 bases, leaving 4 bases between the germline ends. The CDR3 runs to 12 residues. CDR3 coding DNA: TGTGCCAGCAGTCTGGCTAATGAAAAACTGTTTTTT. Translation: CASSLANEKLFF.

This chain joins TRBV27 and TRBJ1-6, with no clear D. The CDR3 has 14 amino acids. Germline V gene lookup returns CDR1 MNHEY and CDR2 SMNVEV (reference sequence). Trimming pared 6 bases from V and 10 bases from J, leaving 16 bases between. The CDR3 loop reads CASRGILGPSPLHF. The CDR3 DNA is TGTGCCAGCAGGGGAATCTTAGGTCCCTCACCCCTCCACTTT.

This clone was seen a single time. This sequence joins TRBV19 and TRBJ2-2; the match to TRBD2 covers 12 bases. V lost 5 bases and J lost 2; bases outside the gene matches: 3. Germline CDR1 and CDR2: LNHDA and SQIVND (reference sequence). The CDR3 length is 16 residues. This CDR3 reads CASSQGLAGNTGELFF. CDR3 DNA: TGTGCCAGTAGTCAAGGACTAGCGGGAAACACCGGGGAGCTGTTTTTT.

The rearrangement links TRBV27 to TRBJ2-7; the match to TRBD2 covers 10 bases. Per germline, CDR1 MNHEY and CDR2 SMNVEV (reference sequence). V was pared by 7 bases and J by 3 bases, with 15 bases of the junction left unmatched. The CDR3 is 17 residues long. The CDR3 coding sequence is TGTGCCAGCACACTCCACCAGCCGGGACTAGCGAACTACGAGCAGTACTTC. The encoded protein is CASTLHQPGLANYEQYF.

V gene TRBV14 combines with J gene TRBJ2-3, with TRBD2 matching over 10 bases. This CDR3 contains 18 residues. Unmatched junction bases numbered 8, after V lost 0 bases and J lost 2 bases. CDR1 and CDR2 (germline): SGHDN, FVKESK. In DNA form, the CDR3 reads TGTGCCAGCAGCCAAGAAGACCTAGCGGGGGTGAACACAGATACGCAGTATTTT. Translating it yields CASSQEDLAGVNTDTQYF.

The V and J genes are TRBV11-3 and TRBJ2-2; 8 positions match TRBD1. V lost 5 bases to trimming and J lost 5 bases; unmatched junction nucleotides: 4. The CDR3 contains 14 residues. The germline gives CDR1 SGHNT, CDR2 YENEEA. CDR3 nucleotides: TGTGCCAGCAGCCCGACAGGGGCTACCGGGGAGCTGTTTTTT. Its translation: CASSPTGATGELFF.

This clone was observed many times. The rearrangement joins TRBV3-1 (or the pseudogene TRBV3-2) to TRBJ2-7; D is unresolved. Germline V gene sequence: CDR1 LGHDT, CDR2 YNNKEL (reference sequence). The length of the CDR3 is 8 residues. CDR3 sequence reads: CATMGQYF. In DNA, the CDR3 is TGTGCAACGATGGGGCAGTACTTC.

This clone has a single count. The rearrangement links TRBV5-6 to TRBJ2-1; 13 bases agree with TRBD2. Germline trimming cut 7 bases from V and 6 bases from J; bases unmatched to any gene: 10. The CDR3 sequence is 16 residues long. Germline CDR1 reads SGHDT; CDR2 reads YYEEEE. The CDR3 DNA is TGTGCCAGCGGGTCACTGGGACTAGCGGGGATCAATGAGCAGTTCTTC. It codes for CASGSLGLAGINEQFF.

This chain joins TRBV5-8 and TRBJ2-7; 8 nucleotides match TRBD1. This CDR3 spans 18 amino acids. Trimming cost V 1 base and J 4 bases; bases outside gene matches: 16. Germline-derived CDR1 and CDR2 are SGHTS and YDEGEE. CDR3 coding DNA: TGTGCCAGCAGCTTGAACCCGAGACAGGGGTTGGTTTCTTACGAGCAGTACTTC. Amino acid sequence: CASSLNPRQGLVSYEQYF.